The present entry profiles one TCR beta chain with its context. Its antigen specificity is not known. Per-base quality was not reported, and no clone a single base away is much larger than it. Each donor gave one peripheral blood draw, averaging roughly 100 mL, which was collected into heparinised tubes. A BD FACSAria II and a panel including CD45RO, CCR7, CD25, CD127, CD95 and CD27 were used to sort naive, central memory, regulatory and stem cell-like memory CD4+ T cells. All sorted populations exceeded 95% purity. PBMCs were isolated immediately by Lymphoprep density gradient centrifugation and stained directly without culture. So that batch effects would be minimized, each experiment stained and sorted samples in pairs, pairing one healthy donor with one patient. The data are from a study of beta chain features in type 1 diabetes (dated by TCRdb to the late 2010s). In the study overall: No differences in mean age, gender distribution, total cell number or subset yield were found between patients and healthy donors. Across all samples, 90 million to 130 million sorted cells were examined, and cell number per subset correlated strongly with RNA yield. The study compared the TCRB repertoires of sorted circulating CD4+ T cell subsets in recently diagnosed type 1 diabetes patients with those in matched healthy donors. Regulatory and stem cell-like memory subsets were isolated from only 8 patients and about 8 healthy donors, whereas naive and central memory subsets came from all 28 donors.

In the germline V gene, CDR1 corresponds to SGHAT and CDR2 to FQNNGV. Including the terminal cysteine and phenylalanine, the CDR3 comprises 14 residues. The DNA shown is the 42-base CDR3, in frame from base 1. Clipping removes 5 bases from V and 4 bases from J, with 7 as the unmatched junction base count. The entire isolated RNA was reverse transcribed using the High Capacity cDNA Reverse Transcription Kit, and thus expressed TCRB transcripts were sequenced. Deep immunoSEQ sequencing was applied to naive, central memory and regulatory T cell samples, giving an average of roughly 3.5 million total reads per sample. Sorted cells were lysed in RLT buffer, and RNA was extracted using DNase-treated RNeasy Micro or Mini kits according to cell number. To prevent cross-contamination, every cell subset was processed on its own, while patient and healthy donor samples were processed together. The immunoSEQ multiplex PCR was used to amplify TCRB sequences from cDNA, yielding 87-bp fragments that span the CDR3 region. The amplicons were sequenced using the Illumina HiSeq platform. The paper's processing steps were these. PCR bias was corrected computationally using synthetic template baselines, and reads within Hamming distance 2 were collapsed, with unmergeable singletons discarded. Reads were aligned to IMGT to assign V, D and J genes, CDR3 length, and insertions or deletions at six rearrangement sites. Within each subset, clonotype counts were normalized to sorted cell number, after which true diversity and Gini coefficients were computed with the tcR R package. The overlap coefficient, calculated on TCRB nucleotide sequences, was used to measure repertoire sharing. Out-of-frame TCRB sequences from naive cells were analyzed as a proxy for the pre-selection repertoire. Here the immuneACCESS table is served through TCRdb, limited to in-frame sequences with V and J called. Missing clones are a known gap in these copies; in checked studies unresolved V genes cover under half, and the rest lacks a known reason. V and J calls and clone size follow that table, whereas D and trimming were derived from the DNA. This sample comprises some 290,000 clones, approximately 25% of them detected only once. The top ten hold roughly 0.011% of the sample.

What the study reported, not specific to this receptor: Because cDNA rather than genomic DNA was sequenced, highly expressing activated cells could have been over-represented, although no difference in activation and CD3 levels was found between groups. Only small numbers of individuals were included in the HLA sub-analyses, which left unresolved whether HLA type had any influence on TCRB rearrangement. At VDJ recombination sites, patients with type 1 diabetes made fewer insertions and deleted more nucleotides, a pattern implying thymic rearrangement abnormalities. The naive, central memory and regulatory TCRB repertoires appeared to resemble one another more closely among patients than among healthy donors. Type 1 diabetes patients showed a moderate but significant shortening of TCRB CDR3 length in all four CD4+ subsets. PCR may preferentially amplify shorter templates, but because patient and control samples were amplified and corrected together, any resulting skew would affect both groups equally.

The receptor was isolated from a young woman with type 1 diabetes. Here the chain combines TRBV11-2 and TRBJ2-5; 7 central bases correspond to TRBD1. The sample was naive CD4+ T cells from blood. What the cell subset or site label conveys for this sample: true naive CD4+ T cells. The CDR3 sequence is CASSGPGGRETQYF. In nucleotide form, the sequence is TGTGCCAGCAGCGGACCAGGGGGTCGAGAGACCCAGTACTTC.